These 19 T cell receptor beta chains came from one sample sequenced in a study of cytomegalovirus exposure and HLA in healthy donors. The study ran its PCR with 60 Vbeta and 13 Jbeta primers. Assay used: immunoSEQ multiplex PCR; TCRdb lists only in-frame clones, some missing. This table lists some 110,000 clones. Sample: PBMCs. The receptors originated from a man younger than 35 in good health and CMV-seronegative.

This CDR3 reads CASSQLTGGAGRGYTF. CDR3 in DNA: TGCGCCAGCAGCCAACTAACAGGGGGCGCGGGAAGGGGCTACACCTTC. The V and J genes are TRBV4-1 and TRBJ1-2; 9 bases are a match to TRBD1. Germline V CDR1 and CDR2: MGHRA, YSYEKL. V lost 2 bases to trimming and J lost 8 bases; unmatched junction nucleotides: 12. The CDR3 has 16 amino acids.

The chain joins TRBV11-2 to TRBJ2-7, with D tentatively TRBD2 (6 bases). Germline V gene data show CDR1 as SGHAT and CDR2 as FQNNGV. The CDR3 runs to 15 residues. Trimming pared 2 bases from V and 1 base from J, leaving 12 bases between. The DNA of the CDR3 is TGTGCCAGCAGCTTAAACCGGGACTCTTCCTACGAGCAGTACTTC. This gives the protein CASSLNRDSSYEQYF.

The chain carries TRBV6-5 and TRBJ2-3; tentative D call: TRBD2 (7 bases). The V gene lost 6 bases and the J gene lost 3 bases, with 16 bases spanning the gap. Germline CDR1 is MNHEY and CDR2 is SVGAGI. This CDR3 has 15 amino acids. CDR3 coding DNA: TGTGCCAGCAGGTCCGCGGGGGCCGCTACAGATACGCAGTATTTT. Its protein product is CASRSAGAATDTQYF.

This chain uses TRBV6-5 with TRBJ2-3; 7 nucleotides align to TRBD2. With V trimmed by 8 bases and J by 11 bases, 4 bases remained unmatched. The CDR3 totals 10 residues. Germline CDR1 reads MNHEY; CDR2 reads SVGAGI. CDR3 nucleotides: TGTGCCAGCGGCGCTAGCGGGCAGTATTTT. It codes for CASGASGQYF.

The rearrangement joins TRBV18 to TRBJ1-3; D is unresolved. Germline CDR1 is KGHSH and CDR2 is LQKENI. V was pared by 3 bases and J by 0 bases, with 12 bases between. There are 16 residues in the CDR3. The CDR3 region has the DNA TGTGCCAGCTCACCGCAGACTGTAAGCTCTGGAAACACCATATATTTT. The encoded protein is CASSPQTVSSGNTIYF.

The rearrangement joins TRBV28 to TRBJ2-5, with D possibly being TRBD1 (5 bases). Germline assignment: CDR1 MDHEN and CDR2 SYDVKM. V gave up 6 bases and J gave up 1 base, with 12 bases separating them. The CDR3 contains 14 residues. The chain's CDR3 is CASSLGQLQETQYF. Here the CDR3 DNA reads TGTGCCAGCAGCCTGGGGCAGCTCCAAGAGACCCAGTACTTC.

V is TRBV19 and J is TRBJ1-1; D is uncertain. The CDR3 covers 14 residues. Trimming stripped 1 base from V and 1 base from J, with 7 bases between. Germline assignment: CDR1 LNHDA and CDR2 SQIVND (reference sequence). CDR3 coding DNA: TGTGCCAGTAGTATAGCCCAGTGGAACACTGAAGCTTTCTTT. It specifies CASSIAQWNTEAFF.

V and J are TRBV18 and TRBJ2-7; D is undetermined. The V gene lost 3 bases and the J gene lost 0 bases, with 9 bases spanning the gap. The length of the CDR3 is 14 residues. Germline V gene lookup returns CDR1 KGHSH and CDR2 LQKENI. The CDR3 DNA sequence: TGTGCCAGCTCACCGGCAATAATCTCCTACGAGCAGTACTTC. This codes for CASSPAIISYEQYF.

The DNA of the CDR3 is TGCGCCAGCAGCTTGCAGGGGGCTACCTACGAGCAGTACTTC. This encodes CASSLQGATYEQYF. The rearrangement uses TRBV5-1 and TRBJ2-5, with 8 bases aligning to TRBD1. The assigned J gene may be wrong: the sequence end matches TRBJ2-7 better. This CDR3 has 14 residues. The V gene's germline CDR1 is SGHRS and CDR2 YFSETQ.

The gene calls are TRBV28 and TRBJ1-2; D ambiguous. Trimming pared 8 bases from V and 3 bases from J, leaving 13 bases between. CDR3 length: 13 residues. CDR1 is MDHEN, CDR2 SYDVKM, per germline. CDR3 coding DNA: TGTGCCAGCGTTACTCAGGCTGACTATGGCTACACCTTC. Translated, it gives CASVTQADYGYTF.

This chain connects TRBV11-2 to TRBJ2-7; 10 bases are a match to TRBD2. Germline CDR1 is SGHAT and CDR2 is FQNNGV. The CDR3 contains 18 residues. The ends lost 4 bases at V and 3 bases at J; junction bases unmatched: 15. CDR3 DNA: TGTGCCAGCAGCTCCAGCGGGGCTAGCGGGGGTGCTCGCTACGAGCAGTACTTC. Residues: CASSSSGASGGARYEQYF.

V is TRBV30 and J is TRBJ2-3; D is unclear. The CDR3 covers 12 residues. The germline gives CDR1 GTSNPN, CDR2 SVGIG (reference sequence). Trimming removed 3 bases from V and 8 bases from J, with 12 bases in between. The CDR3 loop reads CAWRPTTGTQYF. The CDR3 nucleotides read TGTGCCTGGAGACCTACTACGGGTACGCAGTATTTT.

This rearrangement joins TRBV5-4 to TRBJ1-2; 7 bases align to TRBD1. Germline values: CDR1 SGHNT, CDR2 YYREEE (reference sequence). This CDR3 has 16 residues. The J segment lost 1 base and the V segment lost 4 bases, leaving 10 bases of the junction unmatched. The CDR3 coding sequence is TGTGCCAGCAGCCTGAGTCCCGGGACAGTTAACTATGGCTACACCTTC. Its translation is CASSLSPGTVNYGYTF.

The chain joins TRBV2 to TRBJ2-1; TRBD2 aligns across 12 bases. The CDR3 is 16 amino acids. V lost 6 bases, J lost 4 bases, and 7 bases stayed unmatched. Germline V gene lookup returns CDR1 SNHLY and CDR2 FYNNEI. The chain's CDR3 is CASRVSGTSGYNEQFF. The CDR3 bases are TGTGCCAGCAGGGTGTCCGGGACTAGCGGGTACAATGAGCAGTTCTTC.

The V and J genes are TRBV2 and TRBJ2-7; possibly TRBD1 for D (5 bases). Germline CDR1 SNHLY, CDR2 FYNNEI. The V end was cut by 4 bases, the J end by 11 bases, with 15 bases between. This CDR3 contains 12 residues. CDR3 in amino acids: CASSAIRDNEYF. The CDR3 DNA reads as TGTGCCAGCAGTGCCATCAGGGATAATGAGTACTTC.

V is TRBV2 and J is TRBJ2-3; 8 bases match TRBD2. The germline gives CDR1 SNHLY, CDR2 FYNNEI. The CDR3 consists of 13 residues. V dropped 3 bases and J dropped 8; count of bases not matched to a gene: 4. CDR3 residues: CASSDPSGSTQYF. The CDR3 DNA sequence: TGTGCCAGCAGTGACCCTAGCGGGTCTACGCAGTATTTT.

The CDR3 DNA follows: TGTGCCAGTACCTGGCGGTCGGGGACTGAAGCTTTCTTT. Translation gives CASTWRSGTEAFF. The chain is built from TRBV19 and TRBJ1-1; D is unresolved. This CDR3 has 13 amino acids. With 7 bases removed from V and 5 bases from J, the gap between germline ends came to 14 bases. Germline assignment: CDR1 LNHDA and CDR2 SQIVND (reference sequence).

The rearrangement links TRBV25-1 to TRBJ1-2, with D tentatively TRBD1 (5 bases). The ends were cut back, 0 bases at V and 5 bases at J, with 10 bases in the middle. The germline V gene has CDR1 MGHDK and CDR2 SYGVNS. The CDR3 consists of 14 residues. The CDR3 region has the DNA TGTGCCAGCAGTGAATATGGGGCGCAGTATGGCTACACCTTC. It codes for CASSEYGAQYGYTF.

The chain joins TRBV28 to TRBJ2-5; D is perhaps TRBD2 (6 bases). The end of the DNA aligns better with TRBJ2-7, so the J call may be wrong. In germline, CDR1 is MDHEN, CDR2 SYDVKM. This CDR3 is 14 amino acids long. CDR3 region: CASSFGGGLYEQYF. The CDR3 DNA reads TGTGCCAGCAGTTTCGGGGGTGGTCTCTACGAGCAGTACTTC.